The 18 T cell receptor beta chains reported below all come from one sample, sequenced in a study of shared clonotypes between healthy human individuals. Profiling relied on immunoSEQ multiplex PCR, and the TCRdb table lists in-frame clones only, not all of them. The sample holds about 480,000 clones, roughly 79% seen once. What was sequenced was PBMCs. The receptors originated from a woman aged 40 to 55 in good health. Some clones in this sample may be carry-over from other donors' samples.

J is TRBJ2-1 and V is TRBV7-3, with D possibly called TRBD1 or TRBD2 (5 bases each). Germline CDR1 is SGHTA and CDR2 is FQGTGA. Trimming shortened V by 3 bases and J by 0 bases, and 12 bases separated the two germline ends. The CDR3 has 16 residues. Here the CDR3 reads CASSFEGYSSYNEQFF. The CDR3 DNA is TGTGCCAGCAGCTTCGAGGGGTACTCCTCCTACAATGAGCAGTTCTTC. Full variable domain (outside the CDR3, taken from reference TRBV7-3 and TRBJ2-1): GAGVSQTPSNKVTEKGKYVELRCDPISGHTALYWYRQSLGQGPEFLIYFQGTGAADDSGLPNDRFFAVRPEGSVSTLKIQRTERGDSAVYLCASSFEGYSSYNEQFFGPGTRLTVL.

The rearrangement joins TRBV10-3 to TRBJ1-5; D not resolved. The CDR3 runs 15 residues. The germline CDR1 and CDR2 sequences are ENHRY and SYGVKD. Trimming cost V 3 bases and J 2 bases, with 11 bases left between them. The chain's CDR3 is CAISESRSGNQPQHF. DNA of the CDR3: TGTGCCATCAGTGAAAGCAGGTCCGGCAATCAGCCCCAGCATTTT.

This chain links TRBV9 with TRBJ2-2; D possibly uses TRBD1 or TRBD2 (6 bases each). V was trimmed by 3 bases and J by 6 bases, leaving 18 bases between them. CDR1 is SGDLS, CDR2 YYNGEE, per germline. This CDR3 comprises 16 residues. Here the CDR3 reads CASSEGGPPEPGELFF. The CDR3 bases are TGTGCCAGCAGCGAGGGGGGCCCTCCGGAGCCCGGGGAGCTGTTTTTT.

The chain has TRBV30 and TRBJ2-7; 7 bases are shared with TRBD1. V dropped 5 bases and J dropped 0; count of bases not matched to a gene: 7. Looked up from germline, CDR1 is GTSNPN and CDR2 is SVGIG (reference sequence). The CDR3 loop spans 14 amino acids. CDR3: CAWGRDSYSYEQYF. DNA of the CDR3: TGTGCCTGGGGCCGGGACAGTTACTCCTACGAGCAGTACTTC.

The J gene is TRBJ2-1, the V gene TRBV10-3; D ambiguous. Trimming removed 7 bases from V and 7 bases from J, with 17 bases in between. Germline-derived CDR1 and CDR2 are ENHRY and SYGVKD. The CDR3 is 14 amino acids. In DNA form, the CDR3 reads TGTGCCATCAACCCCCGGTGGTGGGGTAATGAGCAGTTCTTC. It is translated as CAINPRWWGNEQFF.

The chain links TRBV7-9 to TRBJ1-5, with D perhaps matching TRBD1 (6 bases). CDR1 and CDR2 from the germline V gene are SEHNR and FQNEAQ (reference sequence). The CDR3 covers 16 residues. Trimming shortened V by 4 bases and J by 2 bases, and 15 bases separated the two germline ends. CDR3 residues: CASSSGRGVGNQPQHF. DNA of the CDR3: TGTGCCAGCAGCTCTGGGAGGGGGGTCGGCAATCAGCCCCAGCATTTT.

The CDR3 sequence is CASRSPGGMETQYF. The CDR3 DNA follows: TGTGCCAGCAGGTCGCCGGGGGGAATGGAGACCCAGTACTTC. The rearrangement joins TRBV7-9 to TRBJ2-5; 7 bases map to TRBD2. V lost 6 bases, J lost 5 bases, and 9 bases stayed unmatched. The CDR3 length is 14 residues. CDR1 is SEHNR, CDR2 FQNEAQ, per germline (reference sequence). The full variable domain, with the rest looked up from reference TRBV7-9 and TRBJ2-5, is DTGVSQNPRHKITKRGQNVTFRCDPISEHNRLYWYRQTLGQGPEFLTYFQNEAQLEKSRLLSDRFSAERPKGSFSTLEIQRTEQGDSAMYLCASRSPGGMETQYFGPGTRLLVL.

Points on this clone: The germline gene is not matched at one end of the junction; a read error may be the cause. The V and J genes are TRBV30 and TRBJ1-1; D might be TRBD1 (6 bases). Germline CDR1 GTSNPN, CDR2 SVGIG (reference sequence). This CDR3 contains 13 residues. The CDR3 coding sequence is TGTGCCTGGAGGGCAGGGGTCAACACTGAAGCTTCCTTT. Amino acid sequence: CAWRAGVNTEASF.

This rearrangement joins TRBV6-5 to TRBJ2-2; D might be TRBD1 (5 bases). Germline CDR1 is MNHEY and CDR2 is SVGAGI. With 3 bases removed from V and 4 bases from J, the gap between germline ends came to 12 bases. CDR3 length: 15 residues. The CDR3 DNA follows: TGTGCCAGCAGTTATTGGGGCGACGGCACCGGGGAGCTGTTTTTT. It encodes CASSYWGDGTGELFF.

V and J are TRBV11-2 and TRBJ1-3; 7 nucleotides line up with TRBD1. This CDR3 comprises 15 residues. Germline CDR1 SGHAT, CDR2 FQNNGV. The ends lost 5 bases at V and 4 bases at J; junction bases unmatched: 8. This CDR3 reads CASSQNRGSGNTIYF. The CDR3 nucleotides read TGTGCCAGCAGCCAAAACAGGGGAAGCGGAAACACCATATATTTT.

The V and J genes are TRBV19 and TRBJ2-7; D possibly corresponds to TRBD2 (5 bases). This CDR3 is 17 amino acids long. CDR1 and CDR2 from the germline V gene are LNHDA and SQIVND (reference sequence). V was clipped by 4 bases and J by 2 bases, with 21 bases between them. For the CDR3, the DNA is TGTGCCAGTAGTAACCGGCTAGCCTACACCTACACCTACGAGCAGTACTTC. Its translation is CASSNRLAYTYTYEQYF.

This chain joins TRBV5-3 and TRBJ2-7; possibly TRBD1 for D (6 bases). TRBV5-3 is an ORF, with its function uncertain. V lost 3 bases and J lost 1, with 17 bases in between. The CDR3 runs 16 residues. DNA for the CDR3: TGTGCCAGAAGCTCGCCTGGGGGCGCAGGGTCCTACGAGCAGTACTTC. This encodes CARSSPGGAGSYEQYF.

The chain has TRBV6-1 and TRBJ2-5, with TRBD2 as a possible D gene (6 bases). Germline CDR1 is MNHNS and CDR2 is SASEGT. This CDR3 region has 15 residues. Trimming shortened V by 1 base and J by 1 base, and 10 bases separated the two germline ends. CDR3 region: CASSEVEGFQETQYF. Written as DNA, the CDR3 is TGTGCCAGCAGTGAAGTGGAGGGTTTCCAAGAGACCCAGTACTTC.

The chain uses TRBV30 and TRBJ1-1, with unresolved D. V dropped 0 bases and J dropped 1 base, with 9 bases sitting between them. Germline CDR1 reads GTSNPN; CDR2 reads SVGIG (reference sequence). The CDR3 loop spans 14 amino acids. CDR3 region: CAWSVWAGNTEAFF. The CDR3 nucleotides read TGTGCCTGGAGTGTATGGGCGGGGAACACTGAAGCTTTCTTT.

The chain combines TRBV18 with TRBJ1-1, with a tentative D call TRBD1 (6 bases). This CDR3 has 13 residues. Trimming took 8 bases from V and 3 from J, leaving 13 bases between them. Germline CDR1 and CDR2: KGHSH and LQKENI. CDR3 DNA: TGTGCCAGCCTCCCGAACAGGGACACTGAAGCTTTCTTT. Translated: CASLPNRDTEAFF.

The chain combines TRBV11-2 with TRBJ2-7; D is perhaps TRBD2 (5 bases). CDR1 is SGHAT, CDR2 FQNNGV, per germline. V was pared by 1 base and J by 9 bases, with 16 bases between. This CDR3 region has 14 residues. Here the CDR3 DNA reads TGTGCCAGCAGCTTAGGCCCCCTACTAGTCCGGCAGTACTTC. Translated: CASSLGPLLVRQYF.

V gene TRBV5-4 combines with J gene TRBJ2-1, with 10 positions matching TRBD2. V shed 0 bases, J shed 8 bases, and the junction held 8 bases outside the gene matches. The CDR3 spans 16 residues. CDR1 is SGHNT, CDR2 YYREEE, per germline (reference sequence). CDR3 sequence: CASSLVVAGGIDEQFF. The CDR3 coding sequence is TGTGCCAGCAGCTTGGTTGTAGCGGGAGGCATAGATGAGCAGTTCTTC.

With regard to this clone: A read error may be the cause here, since a much bigger clone is one base away. The chain employs TRBV5-6 and TRBJ2-7; 9 nucleotides align to TRBD2. CDR3 length equals 14 residues. The germline V gene encodes CDR1 SGHDT and CDR2 YYEEEE. The CDR3 DNA sequence: TGTGCCAGCAAATTGGCGGGAGGGTCCTACAAGCAGTACTTC. It yields the protein CASKLAGGSYKQYF.